Sequencing of this T cell receptor (beta chain) was carried out in a study of shared clonotypes between healthy human individuals. Study-level information: Every donor yielded three CD4 naive, three CD4 memory, two CD8 naive and one CD8 memory plate. Study results and caveats: Among donors, the sharing of clonotypes was expected to be influenced by sequencing depth. Generation of non-shared clonotypes was less probable than generation of clonotypes shared by all four donors.

This clone was observed once. Its antigen is currently unknown. Within Nashville, Tennessee resided all donors, each a Caucasian adult. Clones were sequenced by immunoSEQ multiplex PCR, and TCRdb holds only the in-frame ones, with some missing. The table records fewer than 1.8 million clones, less than 99% of them present only once. This TCR was sampled from a man under 40 in good health. The sample taken for sequencing was naive CD4+ T cells sorted from blood. Subset meaning: CD45RA+ positively selected.

The CDR3 is CASSPQGRRIRHF. The CDR3 nucleotides are TGTGCCAGCAGTCCTCAGGGAAGGAGGATACGGCATTTT. The rearrangement joins TRBV6-6 to TRBJ1-5; TRBD1 might be the D (5 bases). The CDR3 covers 13 residues. Germline V lookup: CDR1 MNHNY, CDR2 SVGAGI (reference sequence). Trimming took 5 bases from V and 15 from J, leaving 20 bases between them.